The rows below give T cell receptor beta chains drawn from one sample of a study of blood T cell repertoires in COVID-19. Measured with immunoSEQ multiplex PCR; TCRdb has only the in-frame clones, and not every one. In the table there are 210,000 or so clones, roughly 85% of which are singletons. The sample comprised peripheral blood. All receptors derive from a middle-aged man with COVID-19, enrolled during active disease. Both conserved end residues are part of each CDR3. The D gene is left open where the match is weak. Rows may omit the clone size; those that give it use once, few, many or a size class.

clone size	D gene	V gene	J gene	CDR3 protein	CDR3 DNA
once	TRBD1	TRBV11-2	TRBJ1-5	CASSLSSVGQGPNQPQHF	TGTGCCAGCAGCTTATCGTCCGTGGGACAGGGCCCCAATCAGCCCCAGCATTTT
-	TRBD2	TRBV5-8	TRBJ2-1	CASSPILAGGPHEQFF	TGTGCCAGCAGCCCCATCCTAGCGGGGGGGCCCCATGAGCAGTTCTTC
-	-	TRBV10-3	TRBJ1-2	CAITPAADYGYTF	TGTGCCATCACCCCAGCGGCCGACTATGGCTACACCTTC
-	-	TRBV6-5	TRBJ2-7	CASRTGSYEQYF	TGTGCCAGCAGGACAGGTTCTTACGAGCAGTACTTC
-	TRBD1	TRBV6-7	TRBJ2-5	CASSYSGTGGETQYF	TGTGCCAGCAGTTACTCCGGGACAGGGGGTGAGACCCAGTACTTC
-	-	TRBV4-1	TRBJ2-3	CASSQDLARGRDTQYF	TGCGCCAGCAGCCAAGATCTTGCCAGGGGCAGAGATACGCAGTATTTT
-	TRBD2	TRBV10-3	TRBJ2-3	CAISRGGISDTQYF	TGTGCCATCAGTCGGGGGGGGATCTCAGATACGCAGTATTTT
-	-	TRBV7-2	TRBJ1-6	CASSSWGDSSSPLHF	TGTGCCAGCAGCTCCTGGGGGGATTCGAGTTCACCCCTCCACTTT
-	-	TRBV5-8	TRBJ2-7	CASSLDRITYEQYF	TGTGCCAGCAGCTTGGACAGGATAACTTACGAGCAGTACTTC
few	TRBD2	TRBV24-1	TRBJ2-7	CATSAGTGGYEQYF	TGTGCCACCAGTGCTGGGACGGGGGGTTACGAGCAGTACTTC
-	TRBD2	TRBV5-1	TRBJ2-2	CASSTSGGVNTGELFF	TGCGCCAGCAGCACTAGCGGGGGGGTGAACACCGGGGAGCTGTTTTTT
-	-	TRBV11-2	TRBJ1-1	CASSLKTVRTTEAFF	TGTGCCAGCAGCTTAAAGACAGTCAGGACCACTGAAGCTTTCTTT
-	TRBD1	TRBV20-1	TRBJ1-1	CSASLTGGLNTEAFF	TGCAGTGCTAGTCTGACAGGGGGATTGAACACTGAAGCTTTCTTT
-	TRBD2	TRBV5-1	TRBJ2-3	CASSLGGGGAARDTQYF	TGCGCCAGCAGCTTGGGAGGCGGGGGGGCCGCACGGGATACGCAGTATTTT
-	-	TRBV11-2	TRBJ2-7	CASSLEAGTGSYEQYF	TGTGCCAGCAGCTTAGAGGCGGGGACCGGCTCCTACGAGCAGTACTTC
-	-	TRBV19	TRBJ2-5	CASSIAGLETQYF	TGTGCCAGTAGTATTGCGGGGCTAGAGACCCAGTACTTC
-	TRBD2	TRBV5-1	TRBJ2-3	CASSLAINSGGDTQYF	TGCGCCAGCAGCTTGGCCATTAATAGCGGGGGGGATACGCAGTATTTT
few	TRBD2	TRBV10-3	TRBJ2-1	CAIRRRPGLEIYNEQFF	TGTGCCATCAGACGAAGACCGGGACTAGAGATATACAATGAGCAGTTCTTC
-	TRBD2	TRBV5-1	TRBJ2-7	CASSPPSGESYEQYF	TGCGCCAGCAGCCCCCCTAGCGGGGAGTCCTACGAGCAGTACTTC
-	-	TRBV18	TRBJ1-1	CASSQTENTEAFF	TGTGCCAGCTCCCAGACAGAGAACACTGAAGCTTTCTTT
-	TRBD1	TRBV2	TRBJ2-1	CASTRDSSYNEQFF	TGTGCCAGCACCCGGGACAGCTCCTACAATGAGCAGTTCTTC
-	TRBD1	TRBV24-1	TRBJ1-5	CATSDPGQGGQPQHF	TGTGCCACCAGTGATCCCGGACAGGGAGGGCAGCCCCAGCATTTT
-	-	TRBV24-1	TRBJ2-3	CATSDRGPRRGTDTQYF	TGTGCCACCAGTGATAGGGGACCCCGGAGGGGTACAGATACGCAGTATTTT
-	-	TRBV29-1	TRBJ2-4	CSGLSRGGAKNIQYF	TGCAGCGGCCTTTCCAGGGGCGGCGCCAAAAACATTCAGTACTTC
-	-	TRBV30	TRBJ1-1	CAWSVGPTEAFF	TGTGCCTGGAGTGTTGGGCCCACTGAAGCTTTCTTT
few	-	TRBV3-1/TRBV3-2	TRBJ1-6	CASSQGQQGGPHF	TGTGCCAGCAGCCAAGGACAGCAAGGTGGGCCCCACTTT
-	-	TRBV29-1	TRBJ1-1	CSVEPTGMGTEAFF	TGCAGCGTTGAACCAACAGGGATGGGCACTGAAGCTTTCTTT
once	TRBD1	TRBV5-4	TRBJ1-6	CASSWGQGYSPLHF	TGTGCCAGCAGCTGGGGACAGGGGTATTCACCCCTCCACTTT
-	-	TRBV9	TRBJ1-1	CASSAIRAGWTEAFF	TGTGCCAGCAGCGCTATCAGGGCGGGGTGGACTGAAGCTTTCTTT
-	-	TRBV11-3	TRBJ2-2	CASSLDYRALGTGELFF	TGTGCCAGCAGCTTAGACTACAGGGCCTTGGGCACCGGGGAGCTGTTTTTT
-	TRBD2	TRBV5-4	TRBJ2-7	CASSRAGGGPYEQYF	TGTGCCAGCAGCCGCGCCGGGGGGGGGCCCTACGAGCAGTACTTC
-	-	TRBV6-5	TRBJ1-6	CASSYSVRDNSPLHF	TGTGCCAGCAGTTACTCAGTCAGGGATAATTCACCCCTCCACTTT
-	TRBD1	TRBV5-1	TRBJ1-1	CASSLGPLQGDTEAFF	TGCGCCAGCAGCTTGGGTCCGTTGCAGGGGGACACTGAAGCTTTCTTT